The 32 T cell receptor beta chains below come from one sample, sequenced in a study of OX40 agonist ivuxolimab in advanced cancers. Repertoires were generated with immunoSEQ multiplex PCR, while TCRdb's copy carries only in-frame clones and drops some. The repertoire holds 30,000 to 45,000 clones, with around 87% as singletons. This sample comprised CD4+ or CD8+ T cells sorted from blood, obtained in a trial of the OX40 agonist ivuxolimab. The receptors were sampled from an adult with an advanced solid tumor such as melanoma, head and neck, liver or kidney cancer.

The chain couples TRBV19 to TRBJ2-2; D gene unclear. V was shortened by 4 bases and J by 4 bases, with 16 bases between the two germline ends. The CDR3 is 16 amino acids. In germline, CDR1 is LNHDA, CDR2 SQIVND (reference sequence). The CDR3 sequence: CASSTALVGSTGELFF. In DNA, the CDR3 is TGTGCCAGTAGTACTGCCTTGGTGGGGTCCACCGGGGAGCTGTTTTTT.

The gene calls are TRBV30 and TRBJ2-3; D may be TRBD1 or TRBD2 (6 bases each). Germline V gene lookup returns CDR1 GTSNPN and CDR2 SVGIG (reference sequence). This CDR3 contains 15 residues. V was trimmed by 0 bases and J by 3 bases, leaving 13 bases between them. The CDR3 is CAWSVRGRGTDTQYF. CDR3 sequence (DNA): TGTGCCTGGAGTGTTCGGGGGCGCGGGACAGATACGCAGTATTTT.

This clone was counted between two and nine times. The J gene is TRBJ2-1, the V gene TRBV5-1, with 13 bases lining up with TRBD2. The CDR3 extends over 20 amino acids. Germline V gene sequence: CDR1 SGHRS, CDR2 YFSETQ. With V trimmed by 0 bases and J by 2 bases, 11 bases remained unmatched. CDR3 in amino acids: CASSLAAGLAGFGAYNEQFF. The CDR3 DNA reads TGCGCCAGCAGCTTGGCCGCGGGACTAGCGGGATTTGGTGCCTACAATGAGCAGTTCTTC.

The chain recombines TRBV4-1 with TRBJ2-3; tentative D call: TRBD2 (5 bases). The V gene lost 2 bases and the J gene lost 4 bases, with 13 bases spanning the gap. CDR3 length: 15 residues. CDR1 MGHRA and CDR2 YSYEKL come from the germline V gene. CDR3 bases: TGCGCCAGCAGCCAATATAGCGTCCTGGCAGATACGCAGTATTTT. Amino acid sequence: CASSQYSVLADTQYF.

The V and J genes are TRBV20-1 and TRBJ2-1; D ambiguous. Germline V gene data show CDR1 as DFQATT and CDR2 as SNEGSKA (reference sequence). Trimming stripped 4 bases from V and 8 bases from J, with 9 bases between. The CDR3 is made up of 11 amino acids. This chain's CDR3 is CSANGWDEQFF. CDR3 DNA sequence: TGCAGTGCTAACGGGTGGGATGAGCAGTTCTTC.

The chain links TRBV18 to TRBJ2-7; perhaps TRBD1 as D (5 bases). This CDR3 has 13 amino acids. CDR1 and CDR2 (germline): KGHSH, LQKENI. V was cut by 5 bases and J by 1 base, with 9 bases left in between. CDR3 amino acids: CASSTTVSYEQYF. CDR3 in DNA: TGTGCCAGCTCAACGACAGTTTCCTACGAGCAGTACTTC.

As DNA, the CDR3 is TGCGCCAGCAGCACACTAAGAGAGTACCAAGAGACCCAGTACTTC. Residues: CASSTLREYQETQYF. The chain is built from TRBV5-1 and TRBJ2-5, with D hard to call. The CDR3 covers 15 residues. CDR1 and CDR2 from the germline V gene are SGHRS and YFSETQ. Trimming shortened V by 4 bases and J by 0 bases, and 13 bases separated the two germline ends.

The rearrangement links TRBV6-1 to TRBJ2-7; D uncertain. Germline V lookup: CDR1 MNHNS, CDR2 SASEGT. The germline V and J ends were trimmed by 2 bases and 4 bases, with 9 bases remaining between them. This CDR3 spans 13 amino acids. The CDR3 spells CASSEYQVYEQYF. The CDR3 DNA reads as TGTGCCAGCAGTGAATATCAGGTTTACGAGCAGTACTTC.

The rearrangement uses TRBV4-2 and TRBJ2-3, with 7 bases matching TRBD2. The CDR3 has 16 residues. With V trimmed by 1 base and J by 1 base, 5 bases remained unmatched. Germline V lookup: CDR1 LGHNA, CDR2 YNFKEQ. The CDR3: CASSQGGRAGTDTQYF. CDR3 nucleotide sequence: TGTGCCAGCAGCCAAGGAGGGAGGGCCGGCACAGATACGCAGTATTTT.

This clone was observed a few times. This sequence joins TRBV6-1 and TRBJ2-3; perhaps TRBD2 as D (6 bases). V dropped 6 bases and J dropped 7 bases, with 14 bases sitting between them. The CDR3 is made up of 13 amino acids. Looked up from germline, CDR1 is MNHNS and CDR2 is SASEGT. DNA for the CDR3: TGTGCCAGCAGCGCGGGATACGGAAATACGCAGTATTTT. Its protein product is CASSAGYGNTQYF.

The chain carries TRBV13 and TRBJ2-7; 13 bases align to TRBD2. The trim removed 2 bases at V and 7 bases at J, leaving 20 bases unmatched. CDR1 is PRHDT, CDR2 FYEKMQ, per germline (reference sequence). The CDR3 loop spans 20 amino acids. CDR3 bases: TGTGCCAGCAGCTTAAGGGCGCCCCGGACTAGCGGGAGCCCCTTGGGGGAGCAGTACTTC. Amino acids: CASSLRAPRTSGSPLGEQYF. The full variable domain, its missing parts supplied by reference TRBV13 and TRBJ2-7, is AAGVIQSPRHLIKEKRETATLKCYPIPRHDTVYWYQQGPGQDPQFLISFYEKMQSDKGSIPDRFSAQQFSDYHSELNMSSLELGDSALYFCASSLRAPRTSGSPLGEQYFGPGTRLTVT.

The genes are TRBV18 and TRBJ2-3, with 10 bases that match TRBD2. J gave up 6 bases and V 5 bases, and 5 bases lay outside the gene matches. Germline V gene lookup returns CDR1 KGHSH and CDR2 LQKENI. The CDR3 loop spans 14 amino acids. CDR3 bases: TGTGCCAGCTCAACAAGCGGGGGGGACGATACGCAGTATTTT. Protein: CASSTSGGDDTQYF.

The chain couples TRBV6-5 to TRBJ1-3, with no clear D. CDR3 length equals 15 residues. Trimming took 0 bases from V and 7 from J, leaving 13 bases between them. Germline V CDR1 and CDR2: MNHEY, SVGAGI. The DNA of the CDR3 is TGTGCCAGCAGTTACTCAGGAACGTTCGGTAACACCATATATTTT. This sequence encodes CASSYSGTFGNTIYF.

The chain uses TRBV6-6 and TRBJ1-5, with TRBD1 matching over 7 bases. The CDR3 runs 15 residues. Looked up from germline, CDR1 is MNHNY and CDR2 is SVGAGI (reference sequence). With 6 bases clipped from V and 7 bases from J, the junction kept 12 bases outside the gene matches. CDR3 residues: CASSRQGNGDQPQHF. CDR3 bases: TGTGCCAGCAGCCGACAGGGTAATGGGGACCAGCCCCAGCATTTT.

The chain is built from TRBV7-2 and TRBJ1-1; a weak D match, TRBD1 (6 bases). Trimming took off 1 base at V and 4 bases at J, with 10 bases between the two ends. Germline V gives CDR1 SGHTA, CDR2 FQGNSA. This CDR3 spans 14 amino acids. Written as DNA, the CDR3 is TGTGCCAGCAGCTTAGGGACAGAGAGCACTGAAGCTTTCTTT. This gives the protein CASSLGTESTEAFF.

This clone was recorded only once. This chain links TRBV7-9 with TRBJ2-1; 13 positions match TRBD2. This CDR3 spans 15 amino acids. Trimming at V came to 3 bases and at J to 10 bases, leaving 6 bases not matched to a gene. Germline CDR1 reads SEHNR; CDR2 reads FQNEAQ (reference sequence). The CDR3 DNA sequence: TGTGCCAGCAGCTTGGCAACTAGCGGGAGGGGGGAGCAGTTCTTC. As protein: CASSLATSGRGEQFF.

The chain carries TRBV5-1 and TRBJ2-7, with 7 bases lining up with TRBD1. The CDR3 is 16 residues long. CDR1 and CDR2 (germline): SGHRS, YFSETQ. J lost 0 bases, V lost 2 bases, and 8 bases had no gene match. The CDR3: CASSLLRDSHSYEQYF. CDR3 sequence (DNA): TGCGCCAGCAGCTTACTTCGGGACAGTCACTCCTACGAGCAGTACTTC.

The count of this clone is one. This rearrangement joins TRBV19 to TRBJ2-5, with 11 bases aligning to TRBD2. The V gene end was trimmed by 5 bases and the J gene end by 4 bases; junction bases not matched to a gene: 6. Germline-derived CDR1 and CDR2 are LNHDA and SQIVND (reference sequence). CDR3 length: 15 residues. Here the CDR3 DNA reads TGTGCCAGTAGTGCTAGCGGGAGGTCCAGAGAGACCCAGTACTTC. It specifies CASSASGRSRETQYF.

This clone has a handful of counts. This chain links TRBV9 with TRBJ2-7; perhaps TRBD2 as D (6 bases). CDR3 size: 16 residues. Trimming pared 4 bases from V and 3 bases from J, leaving 20 bases between. Germline CDR1 is SGDLS and CDR2 is YYNGEE. The CDR3 DNA reads as TGTGCCAGCAGCTATAGCGGCCGGCAGGGCGTCTACGAGCAGTACTTC. It yields the protein CASSYSGRQGVYEQYF.

The V and J genes are TRBV6-5 and TRBJ1-4, with D possibly being TRBD1 (6 bases). In germline, CDR1 is MNHEY, CDR2 SVGAGI. The CDR3 is 15 amino acids. V was clipped by 2 bases and J by 13 bases, with 20 bases between them. The CDR3: CASSYGGRSVGRLFF. The CDR3 DNA reads as TGTGCCAGCAGTTACGGGGGGCGGTCGGTCGGGCGACTGTTTTTT.

This chain links TRBV20-1 with TRBJ2-1, with TRBD1 matching over 7 bases. The CDR3 spans 11 residues. The J segment lost 12 bases and the V segment lost 4 bases, leaving 6 bases of the junction unmatched. Germline V gives CDR1 DFQATT, CDR2 SNEGSKA (reference sequence). CDR3 loop: CSAMTGLRQFF. For the CDR3, the DNA is TGCAGTGCTATGACAGGGTTAAGGCAGTTCTTC.

The V and J genes are TRBV6-1 and TRBJ2-7; D is ambiguous. The CDR3 loop spans 12 amino acids. V lost 6 bases and J lost 0, with 6 bases in between. Germline assignment: CDR1 MNHNS and CDR2 SASEGT. The CDR3 nucleotides are TGTGCCAGCAGAGGCAGCTCCTACGAGCAGTACTTC. This codes for CASRGSSYEQYF.

V is TRBV29-1 and J is TRBJ1-2; D ambiguous. V dropped 3 bases and J dropped 5 bases, with 10 bases sitting between them. The germline CDR1 and CDR2 sequences are SQVTM and ANQGSEA. CDR3 length equals 12 residues. For the CDR3, the DNA is TGCAGCGTTGAGGGGTCAGGATATGGCTACACCTTC. It yields the protein CSVEGSGYGYTF. Filled out from reference TRBV29-1 and TRBJ1-2, the complete variable domain reads SAVISQKPSRDICQRGTSLTIQCQVDSQVTMMFWYRQQPGQSLTLIATANQGSEATYESGFVIDKFPISRPNLTFSTLTVSNMSPEDSSIYLCSVEGSGYGYTFGSGTRLTVV.

This chain connects TRBV5-1 to TRBJ2-6; D is perhaps TRBD2 (5 bases). CDR1 and CDR2 (germline): SGHRS, YFSETQ. The CDR3 is 17 residues long. Trimming removed 1 base at V and 4 bases at J, with 15 bases between. The CDR3 DNA follows: TGCGCCAGCAGCTTGTCGGCGGGCCTTGGCGGGGCCAACGTCCTGACTTTC. Translating it yields CASSLSAGLGGANVLTF.

The rearrangement uses TRBV5-1 and TRBJ2-7, with 8 nucleotides matching TRBD1. Germline trimming cut 4 bases from V and 2 bases from J; bases unmatched to any gene: 11. Germline assignment: CDR1 SGHRS and CDR2 YFSETQ. This CDR3 is 16 amino acids long. CDR3 amino acids: CASSIPRTGNTYEQYF. In nucleotides, the CDR3 is TGCGCCAGCAGCATACCCCGGACAGGGAACACCTACGAGCAGTACTTC. Filled out from reference TRBV5-1 and TRBJ2-7, the complete variable domain reads KAGVTQTPRYLIKTRGQQVTLSCSPISGHRSVSWYQQTPGQGLQFLFEYFSETQRNKGNFPGRFSGRQFSNSRSEMNVSTLELGDSALYLCASSIPRTGNTYEQYFGPGTRLTVT.

The chain links TRBV18 to TRBJ1-6; TRBD1 might be the D (6 bases). The CDR3 sequence is 17 residues long. The germline V gene encodes CDR1 KGHSH and CDR2 LQKENI. With 4 bases removed from V and 15 bases from J, the gap between germline ends came to 28 bases. DNA of the CDR3: TGTGCCAGCTCACTCAGCGCCCCCGGAACAGGGAATCATCTCCTCCACTTT. It translates to CASSLSAPGTGNHLLHF.

This chain joins TRBV6-6 and TRBJ2-3; TRBD2 aligns across 7 bases. The CDR3 has 13 amino acids. The V segment lost 2 bases and the J segment 9 bases; nucleotides outside the gene matches: 5. The germline gives CDR1 MNHNY, CDR2 SVGAGI (reference sequence). The CDR3 protein is CASSYLSGATQYF. Here the CDR3 DNA reads TGTGCCAGCAGTTACCTAAGCGGGGCAACGCAGTATTTT.

The rearrangement joins TRBV30 to TRBJ2-7; D is undetermined. From germline, CDR1 is GTSNPN and CDR2 SVGIG (reference sequence). V lost 5 bases, J lost 2 bases, and 7 bases lay in between. This CDR3 is built from 11 residues. CDR3 residues: CAWDNAYEQYF. The CDR3 DNA reads as TGTGCCTGGGACAACGCCTACGAGCAGTACTTC.

The rearrangement uses TRBV18 and TRBJ2-1; weak D call: TRBD1 (6 bases). This CDR3 is 12 amino acids long. Germline values: CDR1 KGHSH, CDR2 LQKENI. Deletions cut 6 bases from V and 10 bases from J, with 13 bases between. CDR3 bases: TGTGCCAGCTCGTTCAGGGGAAAAGAGCAGTTCTTC. Encoded protein: CASSFRGKEQFF. Variable domain in full (rest from reference TRBV18 and TRBJ2-1): NAGVMQNPRHLVRRRGQEARLRCSPMKGHSHVYWYRQLPEEGLKFMVYLQKENIIDESGMPKERFSAEFPKEGPSILRIQQVVRGDSAAYFCASSFRGKEQFFGPGTRLTVL.

The chain uses TRBV7-9 and TRBJ1-1; D not certain. This CDR3 region has 14 residues. Germline-derived CDR1 and CDR2 are SEHNR and FQNEAQ (reference sequence). V was pared by 1 base and J by 3 bases, with 9 bases between. CDR3 DNA sequence: TGTGCCAGCAGCTTAGGGTCTTCGGACACTGAAGCTTTCTTT. It yields the protein CASSLGSSDTEAFF.

The rearrangement joins TRBV7-8 to TRBJ1-4, with D possibly TRBD1 on 5 matching bases. Germline V gene data show CDR1 as SGHVS and CDR2 as FQNEAQ. The V end was cut by 4 bases, the J end by 16 bases, with 19 bases between. This CDR3 has 13 amino acids. The DNA for the CDR3 is TGTGCCAGCAGCTCGCTTCGAACAGGAGCCCGGTTTTTT. Translating gives CASSSLRTGARFF.

J is TRBJ1-5 and V is TRBV6-1; tentative D call: TRBD1 (6 bases). CDR1 is MNHNS, CDR2 SASEGT, per germline. V was clipped by 4 bases and J by 2 bases, with 6 bases between them. The CDR3 totals 13 residues. The CDR3 DNA reads as TGTGCCAGCAGTGGGACAGGCAATCAGCCCCAGCATTTT. Its translation is CASSGTGNQPQHF.